This T cell receptor (beta chain) was sequenced for a study of beta chain features in type 1 diabetes. The CDR3 covers 15 residues. Germline V gene data show CDR1 as SGHDN and CDR2 as FVKESK. V shed 8 bases, J shed 1 base, and the junction held 6 bases outside the gene matches. Investigators reverse transcribed all isolated RNA, so they sequenced expressed TCRB transcripts. Clones were sequenced by immunoSEQ multiplex PCR, and TCRdb holds only the in-frame ones, with some missing. The top ten hold approximately 0.05% of the sample, which has 450,000 or so clones, 9.5% to 12% seen once. This clone was counted only a few times.

This chain links TRBV14 with TRBJ2-2; 8 nucleotides line up with TRBD1. The clonotype comes from a woman aged 18-29 years in good health. What was sequenced was naive CD4+ T cells from blood. The CDR3 loop is CASRLGQENTGELFF. CDR3 bases: TGTGCCAGCCGCCTGGGACAGGAGAACACCGGGGAGCTGTTTTTT.